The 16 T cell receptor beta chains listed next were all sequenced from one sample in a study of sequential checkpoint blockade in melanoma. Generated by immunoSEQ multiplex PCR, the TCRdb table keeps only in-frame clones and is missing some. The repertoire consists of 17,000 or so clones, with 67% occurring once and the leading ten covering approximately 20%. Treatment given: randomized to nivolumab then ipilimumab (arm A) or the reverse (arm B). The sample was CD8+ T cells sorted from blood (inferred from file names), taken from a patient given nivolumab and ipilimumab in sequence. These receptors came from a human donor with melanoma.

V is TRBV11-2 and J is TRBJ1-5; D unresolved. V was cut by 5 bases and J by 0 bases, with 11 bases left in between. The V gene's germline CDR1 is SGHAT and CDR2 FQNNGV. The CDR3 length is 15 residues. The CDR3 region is CASSRGLYSNQPQHF. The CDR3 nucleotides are TGTGCCAGCAGCCGCGGACTGTATAGCAATCAGCCCCAGCATTTT.

CDR3 nucleotide sequence: TGTGCCAGTAGTACCTTGACTAGCGGGGGGCTTAGCTCCTACAATGAGCAGTTCTTC. Its protein product is CASSTLTSGGLSSYNEQFF. This chain uses TRBV19 with TRBJ2-1, with TRBD2 matching over 13 bases. The junction had 9 bases not matched to a gene; V was cut back by 4 bases and J by 0 bases. CDR3 length: 19 residues. The germline gives CDR1 LNHDA, CDR2 SQIVND (reference sequence).

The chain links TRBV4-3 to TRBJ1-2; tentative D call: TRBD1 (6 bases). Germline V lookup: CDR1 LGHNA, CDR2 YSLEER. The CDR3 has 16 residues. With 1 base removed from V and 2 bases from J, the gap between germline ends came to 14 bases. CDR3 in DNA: TGCGCCAGCAGCCAAGCCCGAACAGGGAGCAACTATGGCTACACCTTC. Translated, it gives CASSQARTGSNYGYTF.

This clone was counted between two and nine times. In DNA form, the CDR3 reads TGTGCCAGCAGTTACTCGAGGGACTTAACCTACGAGCAGTACTTC. It codes for CASSYSRDLTYEQYF. The chain joins TRBV6-6 to TRBJ2-7; tentative D call: TRBD2 (6 bases). CDR3 size: 15 residues. Germline V gene data show CDR1 as MNHNY and CDR2 as SVGAGI (reference sequence). Trimming cost V 0 bases and J 2 bases, with 11 bases left between them.

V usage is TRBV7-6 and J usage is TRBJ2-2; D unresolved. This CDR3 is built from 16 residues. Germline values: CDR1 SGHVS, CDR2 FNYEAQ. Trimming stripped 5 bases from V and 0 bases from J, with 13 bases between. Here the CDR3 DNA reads TGTGCCAGCAGCCCCTCAAGTACGGCGAACACCGGGGAGCTGTTTTTT. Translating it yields CASSPSSTANTGELFF.

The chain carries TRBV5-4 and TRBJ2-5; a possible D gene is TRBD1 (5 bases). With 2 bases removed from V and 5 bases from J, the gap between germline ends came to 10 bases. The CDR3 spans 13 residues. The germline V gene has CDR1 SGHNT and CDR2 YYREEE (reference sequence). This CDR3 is CASSFQGGETQYF. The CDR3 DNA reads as TGTGCCAGCAGCTTCCAGGGCGGCGAGACCCAGTACTTC.

The CDR3 is CASSQDPLASDTQYF. The CDR3 nucleotides are TGCGCCAGCAGCCAAGATCCCCTAGCGTCAGATACGCAGTATTTT. V usage is TRBV4-1 and J usage is TRBJ2-3; D may be TRBD2 (6 bases). The CDR3 extends over 15 amino acids. CDR1 MGHRA and CDR2 YSYEKL come from the germline V gene. V lost 0 bases to trimming and J lost 4 bases, with 11 bases between them.

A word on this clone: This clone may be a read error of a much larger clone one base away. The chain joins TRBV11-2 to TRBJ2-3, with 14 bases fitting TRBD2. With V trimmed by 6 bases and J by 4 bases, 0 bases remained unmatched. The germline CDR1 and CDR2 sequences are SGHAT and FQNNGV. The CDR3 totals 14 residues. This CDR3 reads CASRGLAGADTQYF. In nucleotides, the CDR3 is TGTGCCAGCAGGGGACTAGCGGGGGCAGATACGCAGTATTTT.

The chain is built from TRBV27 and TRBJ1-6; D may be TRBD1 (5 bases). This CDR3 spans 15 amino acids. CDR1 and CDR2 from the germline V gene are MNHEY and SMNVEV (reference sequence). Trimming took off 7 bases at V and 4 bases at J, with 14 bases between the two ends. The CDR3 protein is CASTSGGGYNSPLHF. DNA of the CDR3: TGTGCCAGCACCTCGGGGGGGGGATATAATTCACCCCTCCACTTT.

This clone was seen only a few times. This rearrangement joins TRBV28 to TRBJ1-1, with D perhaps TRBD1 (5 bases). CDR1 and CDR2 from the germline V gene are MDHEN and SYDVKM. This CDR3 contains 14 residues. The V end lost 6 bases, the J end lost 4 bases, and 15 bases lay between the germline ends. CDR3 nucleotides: TGTGCCAGCAGGTATATGGGGGAGGTCACTGAAGCTTTCTTT. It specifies CASRYMGEVTEAFF.

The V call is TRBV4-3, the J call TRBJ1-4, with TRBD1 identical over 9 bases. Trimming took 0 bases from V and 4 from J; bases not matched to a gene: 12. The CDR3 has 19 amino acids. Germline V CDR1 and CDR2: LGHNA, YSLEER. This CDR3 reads CASSQDFPLTGGYNEKLFF. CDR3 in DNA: TGCGCCAGCAGCCAAGACTTCCCCCTCACAGGGGGCTATAATGAAAAACTGTTTTTT.

DNA for the CDR3: TGTGCCAGCAGTACCACTAGCGGGGGGTTGTTTTTCTTC. Translation gives CASSTTSGGLFFF. The genes are TRBV27 and TRBJ2-1; 12 nucleotides match TRBD2. Trimming cost V 5 bases and J 16 bases; bases outside gene matches: 9. Germline loops: CDR1 MNHEY, CDR2 SMNVEV (reference sequence). The CDR3 length is 13 residues.

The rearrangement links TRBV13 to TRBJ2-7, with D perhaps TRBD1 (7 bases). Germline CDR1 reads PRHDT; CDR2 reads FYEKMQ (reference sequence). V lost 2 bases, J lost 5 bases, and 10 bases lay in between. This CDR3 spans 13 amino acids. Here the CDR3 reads CASSLQGGHEQYV. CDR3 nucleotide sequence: TGTGCCAGCAGCTTACAGGGGGGTCACGAGCAGTACGTC.

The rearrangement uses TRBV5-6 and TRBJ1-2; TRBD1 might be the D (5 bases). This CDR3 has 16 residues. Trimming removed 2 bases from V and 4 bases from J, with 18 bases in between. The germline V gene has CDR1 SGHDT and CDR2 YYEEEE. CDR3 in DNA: TGTGCCAGCAGCTTAGACCCGCGGGGCGGAATCTATGGCTACACCTTC. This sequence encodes CASSLDPRGGIYGYTF.

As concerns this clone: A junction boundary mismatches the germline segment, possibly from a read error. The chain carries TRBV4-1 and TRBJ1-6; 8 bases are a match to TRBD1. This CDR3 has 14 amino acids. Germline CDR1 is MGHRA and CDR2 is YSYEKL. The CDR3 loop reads CASSQDRVNSPLHF. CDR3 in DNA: TGTGCCAGCAGCCAGGACAGGGTTAACTCACCCCTCCACTTT.

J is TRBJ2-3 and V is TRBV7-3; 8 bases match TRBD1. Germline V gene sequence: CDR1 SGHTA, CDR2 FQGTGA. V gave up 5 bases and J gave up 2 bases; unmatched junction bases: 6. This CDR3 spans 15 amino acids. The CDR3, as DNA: TGTGCCAGCAGCCGGACAGGGTCCAACACAGATACGCAGTATTTT. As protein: CASSRTGSNTDTQYF.